A single sample gave rise to the 29 T cell receptor beta chains below, sequenced in a study of shared clonotypes between healthy human individuals (dated by TCRdb to 2020 to 2021). Library method: the immunoSEQ multiplex PCR assay. Entries here come from immuneACCESS through TCRdb and include only in-frame sequences with V and J called. Some clones fail to appear in such tables; in the studies checked, an unresolved V gene covers under half of the shortfall, and the cause of the remainder is unknown. The sample has millions of clones on record, over 85% of them singletons. About 0.13% of the sample comes from the top ten. The material sequenced was naive CD4+ T cells sorted from blood. The label giving this sample's cell subset or site can be read as: CD45RA+ positively selected. The receptors were sampled from a man aged 18 to 30 in good health.

Concerning this clone itself: This same CDR3 is encoded by further DNA sequences in the sample. The chain links TRBV18 to TRBJ2-7; the match to TRBD1 covers 8 bases. The CDR3 contains 13 residues. Germline CDR1 KGHSH, CDR2 LQKENI. The V segment lost 3 bases and the J segment 5 bases; nucleotides outside the gene matches: 3. CDR3 nucleotide sequence: TGTGCCAGCTCACCGGGGACAGGCAACGAGCAGTACTTC. Translated, it gives CASSPGTGNEQYF.

CDR3 residues: CASNEPNNSPLHF. The DNA of the CDR3 is TGTGCCAGCAACGAACCTAATAATTCACCCCTCCACTTT. The V call is TRBV6-1, the J call TRBJ1-6; no clear D. This CDR3 has 13 residues. Germline V gives CDR1 MNHNS, CDR2 SASEGT. The V end lost 7 bases, the J end lost 5 bases, and 9 bases lay between the germline ends.

The CDR3: CAWSIKDRGITETQYF. In nucleotides, the CDR3 is TGTGCCTGGAGTATTAAGGACAGGGGAATAACGGAGACCCAGTACTTC. The chain uses TRBV30 and TRBJ2-5, with 9 positions matching TRBD1. After removal of 2 bases from V and 5 bases from J, the junction contained 12 bases not matched to a gene. The CDR3 runs 16 residues. CDR1 and CDR2 from the germline V gene are GTSNPN and SVGIG (reference sequence). The full variable domain, its missing parts supplied by reference TRBV30 and TRBJ2-5, is SQTIHQWPATLVQPVGSPLSLECTVEGTSNPNLYWYRQAAGRGLQLLFYSVGIGQISSEVPQNLSASRPQDRQFILSSKKLLLSDSGFYLCAWSIKDRGITETQYFGPGTRLLVL.

The chain couples TRBV30 to TRBJ1-1; weak D call: TRBD1 (5 bases). CDR3 length: 15 residues. Germline V gene data show CDR1 as GTSNPN and CDR2 as SVGIG (reference sequence). V was clipped by 1 base and J by 4 bases, with 16 bases between them. In DNA form, the CDR3 reads TGTGCCTGGAGTGGGGGCAGGGTGGTGAGCACTGAAGCTTTCTTT. This sequence encodes CAWSGGRVVSTEAFF.

The CDR3 here is CASSSSGTGSLGNTIYF. Here the CDR3 DNA reads TGTGCCAGCAGCTCTTCCGGGACAGGGTCTCTTGGAAACACCATATATTTT. The V and J genes are TRBV5-4 and TRBJ1-3, with 9 bases fitting TRBD1. Germline-derived CDR1 and CDR2 are SGHNT and YYREEE (reference sequence). The CDR3 spans 17 residues. J gave up 3 bases and V 3 bases, and 10 bases lay outside the gene matches. The variable domain in full, with the rest retrieved from reference TRBV5-4 and TRBJ1-3, is ETGVTQSPTHLIKTRGQQVTLRCSSQSGHNTVSWYQQALGQGPQFIFQYYREEENGRGNFPPRFSGLQFPNYSSELNVNALELDDSALYLCASSSSGTGSLGNTIYFGEGSWLTVV.

V is TRBV9 and J is TRBJ2-1, with TRBD1 matching 11 bases. V was pared by 0 bases and J by 4 bases, with 12 bases of the junction left unmatched. The CDR3 consists of 19 residues. CDR1 SGDLS and CDR2 YYNGEE come from the germline V gene. The CDR3 region has the DNA TGTGCCAGCAGCGTAGATTGGGTCACTGGGACAGGGGGTTACAATGAGCAGTTCTTC. It yields the protein CASSVDWVTGTGGYNEQFF.

The genes are TRBV6-5 and TRBJ1-5; no clear D gene. The CDR3 runs 15 residues. The ends were cut back, 6 bases at V and 0 bases at J, with 12 bases in the middle. The germline V gene has CDR1 MNHEY and CDR2 SVGAGI. Written as DNA, the CDR3 is TGTGCCAGCAGCCTCGGACGGACTAGCAATCAGCCCCAGCATTTT. It codes for CASSLGRTSNQPQHF.

The rearrangement joins TRBV10-3 to TRBJ1-3; D is undetermined. The ends were cut back, 0 bases at V and 4 bases at J, with 10 bases in the middle. The CDR3 totals 15 residues. CDR1 is ENHRY, CDR2 SYGVKD, per germline. The CDR3 protein is CAISESARFGNTIYF. The CDR3 DNA sequence: TGTGCCATCAGTGAGTCGGCCCGGTTCGGAAACACCATATATTTT.

This clone was picked up one time. This sequence joins TRBV5-4 and TRBJ2-1; D call uncertain. CDR3 length equals 11 residues. Trimming stripped 6 bases from V and 9 bases from J, with 10 bases between. Looked up from germline, CDR1 is SGHNT and CDR2 is YYREEE (reference sequence). The DNA of the CDR3 is TGTGCCAGCACCTTATTTGGTGAGCAGTTCTTC. Protein sequence: CASTLFGEQFF.

The gene calls are TRBV28 and TRBJ1-1; D is perhaps TRBD1 (5 bases). Germline loops: CDR1 MDHEN, CDR2 SYDVKM. This CDR3 spans 13 amino acids. V lost 5 bases to trimming and J lost 0 bases, with 7 bases between them. The CDR3 region is CASSGGMNTEAFF. CDR3 coding DNA: TGTGCCAGCAGTGGGGGGATGAACACTGAAGCTTTCTTT.

The CDR3 loop is CASSLEALSYEQYF. Written as DNA, the CDR3 is TGCGCCAGCAGCTTGGAGGCCCTCTCCTACGAGCAGTACTTC. This sequence joins TRBV5-1 and TRBJ2-7; no clear D. This CDR3 has 14 residues. The V gene's germline CDR1 is SGHRS and CDR2 YFSETQ. Trimming stripped 0 bases from V and 0 bases from J, with 7 bases between.

A word on this clone: Given a much more abundant clone one base away, this may be a read error. Other DNA sequences within the sample encode an identical CDR3. The chain carries TRBV19 and TRBJ2-2; 8 bases are a match to TRBD1. After removal of 3 bases from V and 1 base from J, the junction contained 1 base not matched to a gene. CDR1 and CDR2 from the germline V gene are LNHDA and SQIVND (reference sequence). This CDR3 spans 15 amino acids. The CDR3 sequence is CASSIGTGNTGELFF. As DNA, the CDR3 is TGTGCCAGTAGTATTGGGACAGGGAACACCGGGGAGCTGTTTTTT.

The chain recombines TRBV11-2 with TRBJ2-2, with D hard to call. The CDR3 runs 18 residues. V was trimmed by 0 bases and J by 6 bases, leaving 20 bases between them. Looked up from germline, CDR1 is SGHAT and CDR2 is FQNNGV. As DNA, the CDR3 is TGTGCCAGCAGCTTAGATCCGGGCACCGCAAGGGTTTCCGGGGAGCTGTTTTTT. Its translation is CASSLDPGTARVSGELFF.

This chain joins TRBV7-9 and TRBJ2-3; D is undetermined. Trimming shortened V by 3 bases and J by 0 bases, and 13 bases separated the two germline ends. The germline gives CDR1 SEHNR, CDR2 FQNEAQ (reference sequence). This CDR3 has 16 residues. CDR3 loop: CASSFEVLGSTDTQYF. CDR3 nucleotides: TGTGCCAGCAGCTTTGAGGTATTAGGGAGCACAGATACGCAGTATTTT.

The chain recombines TRBV6-6 with TRBJ1-3; no clear D gene. Germline V gene lookup returns CDR1 MNHNY and CDR2 SVGAGI (reference sequence). CDR3 length: 14 residues. With 0 bases removed from V and 4 bases from J, the gap between germline ends came to 7 bases. The CDR3 DNA is TGTGCCAGCAGTTACTCGACTGCGGGAAACACCATATATTTT. This sequence encodes CASSYSTAGNTIYF.

The rearrangement uses TRBV7-6 and TRBJ2-3; no clear D gene. Between the trimmed V and J ends, which lost 5 bases and 5 bases, there was a span of 14 bases. Germline assignment: CDR1 SGHVS and CDR2 FNYEAQ. The CDR3 length is 14 residues. The DNA of the CDR3 is TGTGCCAGCAGCCCCTGGGAAGCCGTAGATACGCAGTATTTT. Its protein is CASSPWEAVDTQYF.

The chain employs TRBV7-6 and TRBJ1-1; unclear D gene. Germline CDR1 and CDR2: SGHVS and FNYEAQ. The CDR3 is 15 residues long. Trimming removed 5 bases from V and 4 bases from J, with 17 bases in between. CDR3 protein: CASSPHEVRGTEAFF. For the CDR3, the DNA is TGTGCCAGCAGCCCACATGAAGTACGTGGCACTGAAGCTTTCTTT.

The rearrangement uses TRBV2 and TRBJ2-1, with 11 positions matching TRBD1. Per germline, CDR1 SNHLY and CDR2 FYNNEI. V lost 4 bases, J lost 3 bases, and 8 bases stayed unmatched. This CDR3 has 17 residues. The CDR3 region has the DNA TGTGCCAGCAGTGCGGGACAGGGGGAATGGGTCTACAATGAGCAGTTCTTC. It encodes CASSAGQGEWVYNEQFF.

This clone was counted a few times. The chain uses TRBV4-2 and TRBJ2-7; D ambiguous. The V gene lost 0 bases and the J gene lost 3 bases, with 0 bases spanning the gap. The CDR3 length is 11 residues. Germline V gene lookup returns CDR1 LGHNA and CDR2 YNFKEQ. CDR3 nucleotide sequence: TGTGCCAGCAGCCAAGACTACGAGCAGTACTTC. Its translation is CASSQDYEQYF.

The chain joins TRBV7-2 to TRBJ2-7; 7 bases agree with TRBD2. With V trimmed by 5 bases and J by 0 bases, 7 bases remained unmatched. Germline V lookup: CDR1 SGHTA, CDR2 FQGNSA. This CDR3 has 15 residues. CDR3 loop: CASSMNSGNSYEQYF. For the CDR3, the DNA is TGTGCCAGCAGCATGAACAGCGGGAACTCCTACGAGCAGTACTTC.

The CDR3 DNA sequence: TGTGCCAGCAGCACCAAAACCAGGGGGGCGGCCTACGAGCAGTACTTC. It codes for CASSTKTRGAAYEQYF. This chain links TRBV7-2 with TRBJ2-7, with D perhaps TRBD1 (7 bases). Germline values: CDR1 SGHTA, CDR2 FQGNSA. The V end was cut by 5 bases, the J end by 2 bases, with 19 bases between. The CDR3 contains 16 residues. The full variable domain, completed using reference TRBV7-2 and TRBJ2-7, is GAGVSQSPSNKVTEKGKDVELRCDPISGHTALYWYRQSLGQGLEFLIYFQGNSAPDKSGLPSDRFSAERTGGSVSTLTIQRTQQEDSAVYLCASSTKTRGAAYEQYFGPGTRLTVT.

This chain links TRBV28 with TRBJ2-5; TRBD1 agrees at 9 bases. The V gene end was trimmed by 6 bases and the J gene end by 10 bases; junction bases not matched to a gene: 15. CDR3 length equals 15 residues. Per the germline V gene, CDR1 is MDHEN and CDR2 is SYDVKM. In DNA form, the CDR3 reads TGTGCCAGCAGGACCGGGACAGGGTACCTGAAAGACCAGTACTTC. The encoded protein is CASRTGTGYLKDQYF.

V gene TRBV15 combines with J gene TRBJ2-1, with 7 bases aligning to TRBD2. The CDR3 contains 16 residues. With 3 bases clipped from V and 8 bases from J, the junction kept 13 bases outside the gene matches. Germline V CDR1 and CDR2: LNHNV, YYDKDF (reference sequence). The CDR3 region is CATSRPPGLGRDEQFF. For the CDR3, the DNA is TGTGCCACCAGCAGGCCCCCGGGACTGGGGAGGGATGAGCAGTTCTTC.

Worth noting for this clone: The same CDR3 arises from other DNA sequences in this sample as well. CDR3 sequence (DNA): TGTGCCAGCAGTCGCAACTACGAGCAGTACTTC. Residues: CASSRNYEQYF. The chain is built from TRBV28 and TRBJ2-7; D gene unclear. Trimming left V 5 bases short and J 3 bases short, with 5 bases between. Germline V gives CDR1 MDHEN, CDR2 SYDVKM. This CDR3 is 11 amino acids long.

The J gene is TRBJ2-1, the V gene TRBV6-5; D assignment may be TRBD1 or TRBD2 (5 bases each). The CDR3 covers 14 residues. Trimming cost V 2 bases and J 10 bases, with 15 bases left between them. Germline lookup yields CDR1 MNHEY and CDR2 SVGAGI. Here the CDR3 DNA reads TGTGCCAGCAGTTACCAACCGGGACCCCCCGAGCAGTTCTTC. It translates to CASSYQPGPPEQFF.

The CDR3 is CATSPGTAYYEQYF. The CDR3 bases are TGTGCCACCAGCCCCGGGACAGCTTACTACGAGCAGTACTTC. The chain recombines TRBV15 with TRBJ2-7; TRBD1 matches at 7 bases. The CDR3 has 14 residues. CDR1 and CDR2 from the germline V gene are LNHNV and YYDKDF (reference sequence). J gave up 3 bases and V 5 bases, and 7 bases lay outside the gene matches.

The V call is TRBV19, the J call TRBJ2-3, with D perhaps matching TRBD1 (7 bases). Trimming stripped 5 bases from V and 3 bases from J, with 15 bases between. The CDR3 totals 15 residues. Germline V lookup: CDR1 LNHDA, CDR2 SQIVND (reference sequence). The CDR3 DNA reads TGTGCCAGTAGTTATCCAGGGGGGCCTACAGATACGCAGTATTTT. It codes for CASSYPGGPTDTQYF.

The chain has TRBV10-3 and TRBJ1-1; no clear D gene. CDR3 length: 13 residues. Trimming pared 6 bases from V and 0 bases from J, leaving 8 bases between. Germline CDR1 is ENHRY and CDR2 is SYGVKD. CDR3 nucleotide sequence: TGTGCCATCAGGGACGGGATGAACACTGAAGCTTTCTTT. Amino acid sequence: CAIRDGMNTEAFF.

The chain uses TRBV29-1 and TRBJ2-5; 10 bases agree with TRBD1. The CDR3 loop spans 11 amino acids. V lost 7 bases and J lost 5; bases outside the gene matches: 1. Per the germline V gene, CDR1 is SQVTM and CDR2 is ANQGSEA. CDR3 DNA sequence: TGCAGCGGGACAGGGGGTGAGACCCAGTACTTC. The encoded protein is CSGTGGETQYF.